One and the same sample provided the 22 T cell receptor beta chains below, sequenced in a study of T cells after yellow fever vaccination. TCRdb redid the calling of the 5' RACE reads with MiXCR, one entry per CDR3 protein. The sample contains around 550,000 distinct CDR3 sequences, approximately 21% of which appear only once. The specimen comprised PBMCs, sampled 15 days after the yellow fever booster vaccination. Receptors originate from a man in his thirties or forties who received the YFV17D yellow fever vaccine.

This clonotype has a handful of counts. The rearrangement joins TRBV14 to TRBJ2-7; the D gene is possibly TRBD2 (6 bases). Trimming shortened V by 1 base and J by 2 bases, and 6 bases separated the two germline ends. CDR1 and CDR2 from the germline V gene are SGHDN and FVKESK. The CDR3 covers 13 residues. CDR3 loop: CASSQASAYEQYF. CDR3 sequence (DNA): TGTGCCAGCAGCCAAGCTAGCGCCTACGAGCAGTACTTC.

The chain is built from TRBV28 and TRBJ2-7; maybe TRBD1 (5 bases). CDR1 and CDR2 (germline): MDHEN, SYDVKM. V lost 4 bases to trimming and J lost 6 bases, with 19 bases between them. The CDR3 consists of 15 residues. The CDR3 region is CASSSILGVLPEQYF. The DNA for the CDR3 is TGTGCCAGCAGTTCAATTCTAGGGGTCCTTCCCGAGCAGTACTTC.

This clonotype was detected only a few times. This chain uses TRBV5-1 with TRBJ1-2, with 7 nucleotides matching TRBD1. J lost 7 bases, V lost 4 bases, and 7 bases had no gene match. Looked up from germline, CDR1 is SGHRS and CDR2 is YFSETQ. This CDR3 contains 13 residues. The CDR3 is CASSRDRVAGYTF. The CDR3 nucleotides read TGCGCCAGCAGCCGTGACAGGGTTGCTGGCTACACCTTC.

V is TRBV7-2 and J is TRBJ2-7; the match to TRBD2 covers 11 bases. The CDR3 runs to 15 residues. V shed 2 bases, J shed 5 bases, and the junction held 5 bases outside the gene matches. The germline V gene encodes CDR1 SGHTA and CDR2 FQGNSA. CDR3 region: CASSLWIAGGNEQYF. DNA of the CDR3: TGTGCCAGCAGCTTATGGATAGCGGGAGGGAACGAGCAGTACTTC.

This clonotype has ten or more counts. The CDR3 DNA follows: TGCGCCAGCAGTCCCCCAGGAGCGTCTTACGAGCAGTACTTC. Its translation is CASSPPGASYEQYF. The chain carries TRBV23-1 and TRBJ2-7; the D is unclear. TRBV23-1 is an ORF, and what it does is uncertain. The CDR3 is 14 amino acids. The V end was cut by 4 bases, the J end by 4 bases, with 14 bases between.

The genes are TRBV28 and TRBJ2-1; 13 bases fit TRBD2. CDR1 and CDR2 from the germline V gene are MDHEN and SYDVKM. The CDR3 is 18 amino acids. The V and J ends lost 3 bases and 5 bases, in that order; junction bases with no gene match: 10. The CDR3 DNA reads TGTGCCAGCAGTTTGGGCCGAAGGACTAGCGGGAGAGACAATGAGCAGTTCTTC. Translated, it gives CASSLGRRTSGRDNEQFF.

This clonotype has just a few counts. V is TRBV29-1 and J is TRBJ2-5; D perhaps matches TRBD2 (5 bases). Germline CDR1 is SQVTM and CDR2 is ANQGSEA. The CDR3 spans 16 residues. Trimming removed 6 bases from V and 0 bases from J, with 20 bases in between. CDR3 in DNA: TGCAGCGTCATAAGGGCGGGCGGAAGGTACCAAGAGACCCAGTACTTC. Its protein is CSVIRAGGRYQETQYF.

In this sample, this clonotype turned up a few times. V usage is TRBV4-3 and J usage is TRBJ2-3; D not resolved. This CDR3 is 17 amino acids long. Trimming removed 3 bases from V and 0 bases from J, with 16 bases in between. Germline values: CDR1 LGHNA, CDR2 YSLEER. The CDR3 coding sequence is TGCGCCAGCAGCCAGAACCGTGGGGATTCTAGCACAGATACGCAGTATTTT. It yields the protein CASSQNRGDSSTDTQYF.

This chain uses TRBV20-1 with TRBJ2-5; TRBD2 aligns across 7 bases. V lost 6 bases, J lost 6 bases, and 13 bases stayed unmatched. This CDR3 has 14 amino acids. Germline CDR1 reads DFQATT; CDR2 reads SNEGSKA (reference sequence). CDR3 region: CSAARGEGQKTQYF. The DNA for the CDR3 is TGCAGTGCCGCCCGGGGGGAGGGCCAGAAGACCCAGTACTTC.

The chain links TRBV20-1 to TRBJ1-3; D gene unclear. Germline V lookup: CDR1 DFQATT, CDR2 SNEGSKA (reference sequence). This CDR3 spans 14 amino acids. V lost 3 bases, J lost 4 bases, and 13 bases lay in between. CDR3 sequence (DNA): TGCAGTGCTAGTGGGCGCAAGAGGGGAAACACCATATATTTT. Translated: CSASGRKRGNTIYF.

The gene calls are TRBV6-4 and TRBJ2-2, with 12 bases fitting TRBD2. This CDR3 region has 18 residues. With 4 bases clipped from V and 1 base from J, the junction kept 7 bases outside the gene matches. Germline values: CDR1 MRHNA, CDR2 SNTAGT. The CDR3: CASSGLAGVLRNTGELFF. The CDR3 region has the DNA TGTGCCAGCAGTGGACTAGCGGGAGTTTTGCGGAACACCGGGGAGCTGTTTTTT.

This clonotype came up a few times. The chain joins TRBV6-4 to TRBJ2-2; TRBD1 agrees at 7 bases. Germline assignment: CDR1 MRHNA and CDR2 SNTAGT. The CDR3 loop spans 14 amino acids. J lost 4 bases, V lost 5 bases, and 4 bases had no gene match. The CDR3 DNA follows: TGTGCCAGCAGTCCGGGACAGACCACCGGGGAGCTGTTTTTT. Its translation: CASSPGQTTGELFF.

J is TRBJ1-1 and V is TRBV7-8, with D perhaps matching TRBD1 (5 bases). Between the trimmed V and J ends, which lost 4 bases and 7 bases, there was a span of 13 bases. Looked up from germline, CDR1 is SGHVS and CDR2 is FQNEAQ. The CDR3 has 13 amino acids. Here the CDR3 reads CASSSMGTLEAFF. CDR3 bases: TGTGCCAGCAGCTCAATGGGGACCCTTGAAGCTTTCTTT.

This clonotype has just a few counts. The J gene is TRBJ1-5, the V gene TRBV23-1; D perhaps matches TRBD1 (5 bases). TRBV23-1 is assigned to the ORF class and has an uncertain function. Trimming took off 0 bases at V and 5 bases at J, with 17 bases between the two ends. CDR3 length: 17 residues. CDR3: CASSQSLSDSLHQPQHF. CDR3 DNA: TGCGCCAGCAGTCAATCGTTATCAGACAGCCTTCATCAGCCCCAGCATTTT.

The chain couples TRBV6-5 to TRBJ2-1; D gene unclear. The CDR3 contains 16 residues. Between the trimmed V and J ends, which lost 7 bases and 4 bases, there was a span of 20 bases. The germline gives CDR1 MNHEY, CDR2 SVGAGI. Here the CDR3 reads CASILAKGIKYNEQFF. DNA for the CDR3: TGTGCCAGCATTTTAGCTAAGGGTATCAAGTACAATGAGCAGTTCTTC.

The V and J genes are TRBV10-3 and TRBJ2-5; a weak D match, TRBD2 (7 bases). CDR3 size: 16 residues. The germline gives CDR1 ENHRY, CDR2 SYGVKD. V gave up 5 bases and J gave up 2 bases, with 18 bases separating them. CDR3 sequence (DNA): TGTGCCATCAGTCCCGGGGGCAGCGGGGCTCAAGAGACCCAGTACTTC. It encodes CAISPGGSGAQETQYF.

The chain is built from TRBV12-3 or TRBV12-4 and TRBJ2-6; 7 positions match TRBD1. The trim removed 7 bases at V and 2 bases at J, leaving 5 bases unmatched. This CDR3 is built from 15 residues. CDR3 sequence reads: CASNQQGTGANVLTF. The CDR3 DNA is TGTGCCAGCAACCAACAGGGGACTGGGGCCAACGTCCTGACTTTC.

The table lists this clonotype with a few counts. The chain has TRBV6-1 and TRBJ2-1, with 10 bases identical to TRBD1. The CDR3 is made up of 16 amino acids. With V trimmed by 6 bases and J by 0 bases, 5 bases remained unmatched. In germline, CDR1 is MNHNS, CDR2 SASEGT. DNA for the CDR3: TGTGCCAGCAGCCTGACAGGGGGCCGCTCCTACAATGAGCAGTTCTTC. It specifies CASSLTGGRSYNEQFF.

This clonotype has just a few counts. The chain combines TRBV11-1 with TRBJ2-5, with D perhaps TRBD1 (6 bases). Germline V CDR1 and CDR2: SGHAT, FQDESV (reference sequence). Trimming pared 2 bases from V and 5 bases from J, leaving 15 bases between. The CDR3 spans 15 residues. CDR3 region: CASSLIDWQGETQYF. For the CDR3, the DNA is TGTGCCAGCAGCTTAATTGACTGGCAGGGGGAGACCCAGTACTTC.

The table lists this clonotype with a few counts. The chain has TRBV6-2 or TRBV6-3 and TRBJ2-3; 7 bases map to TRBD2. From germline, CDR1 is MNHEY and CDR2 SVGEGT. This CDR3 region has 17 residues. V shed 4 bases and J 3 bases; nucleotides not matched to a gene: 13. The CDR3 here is CASSFPTGGGPTDTQYF. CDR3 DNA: TGTGCCAGCAGTTTCCCAACCGGGGGAGGGCCAACAGATACGCAGTATTTT.

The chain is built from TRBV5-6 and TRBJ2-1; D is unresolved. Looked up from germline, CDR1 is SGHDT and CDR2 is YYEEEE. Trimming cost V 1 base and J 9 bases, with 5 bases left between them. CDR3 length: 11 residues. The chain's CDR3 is CASSLSSEQFF. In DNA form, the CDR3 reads TGTGCCAGCAGCTTGTCGAGTGAGCAGTTCTTC.

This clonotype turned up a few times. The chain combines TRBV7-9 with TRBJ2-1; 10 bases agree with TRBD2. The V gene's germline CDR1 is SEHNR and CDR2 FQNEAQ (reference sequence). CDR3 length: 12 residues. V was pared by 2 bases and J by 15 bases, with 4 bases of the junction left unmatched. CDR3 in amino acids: CASSLTSGTPFF. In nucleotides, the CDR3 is TGTGCCAGCAGCTTAACTAGCGGGACCCCGTTCTTC.